The rows below give T cell receptor beta chains drawn from one sample of a study of T cell responses to AZD1222 COVID-19 vaccine. Sequenced by immunoSEQ multiplex PCR; TCRdb stores in-frame clones only, minus some. Of some 130,000 clones in the sample, 90% were seen once. The sequencing used peripheral blood, collected on day 0 of AZD1222 vaccination. The receptor source for this set is an adult in good health. Each CDR3 is given with its conserved first and last residue. A D gene is named only where the DNA matches it firmly. Expanded clones get a size class; other rows say once, few or many, or leave the size out.

>TRBV11-2|.|TRBJ2-3|.
TGTGCCAGCAGCTTGGTCGTCGGCTTCACAGATACGCAGTATTTT
CASSLVVGFTDTQYF
>TRBV19|.|TRBJ1-1|.
TGTGCCAGTAGTATTATTGGGTCTTTAGTCACTGAAGCTTTCTTT
CASSIIGSLVTEAFF
>TRBV12-3/TRBV12-4|.|TRBJ1-4|TRBD1
TGTGCCAGCGGACAGGGCAATGAAAAACTGTTTTTT
CASGQGNEKLFF
>TRBV7-9|.|TRBJ1-2|.
TGTGCCAGCAGCTTAATCACCAGTTCCCCCGGCTACACCTTC
CASSLITSSPGYTF
>TRBV28|.|TRBJ2-1|TRBD1
TGTGCCAGCAACCTCCTTGGGGGGACAGGGGTGTTCGATGAGCAGTTCTTC
CASNLLGGTGVFDEQFF
>TRBV19|.|TRBJ1-2|.
TGTGCCAGTACCCTCTCGCGGGGAGGCTATGGCTACACCTTC
CASTLSRGGYGYTF
>TRBV4-2|.|TRBJ2-1|.
TGTGCCAGCAGCCCGGGGGCAGGGATCGCCAATGAGCAGTTCTTC
CASSPGAGIANEQFF
>TRBV6-2/TRBV6-3|.|TRBJ1-6|.
TGTGCCAGCAGTGAGAGGGACTATTCACCCCTCCACTTT
CASSERDYSPLHF
>TRBV2|.|TRBJ2-1|.
TGTGCCAGCAGTCCTGAGGGGGTAAATGAGCAGTTCTTC
CASSPEGVNEQFF
>TRBV6-4|.|TRBJ2-3|.
TGTGCCAGCAGTGGAGGAGATCACACAGATACGCAGTATTTT
CASSGGDHTDTQYF
>TRBV4-1|.|TRBJ1-2|.
TGCGCCAGCAGCCAAGAGGGACACAATAACTATGGCTACACCTTC
CASSQEGHNNYGYTF
>TRBV5-6|.|TRBJ2-1|TRBD2
TGTGCCAGCAGCTTGGCTCGGCTAGCGGGGGGGAATGAGCAGTTCTTC
CASSLARLAGGNEQFF
>TRBV12-1|.|TRBJ2-7|.
TGTGCCAGCAGCTTTGCTTTACCAGGGGGCGGCGAGCAGTACTTC
CASSFALPGGGEQYF
>TRBV7-9|.|TRBJ1-1|TRBD1
TGTGCCAGCAGCTCGGGGACAGGGAACACTGAAGCTTTCTTT
CASSSGTGNTEAFF
>TRBV9|once|TRBJ1-6|.
TGTGCCAGCAGCGTAGAATTTAGGGGACCGGGAAGCTCCTATAATTCACCCCTCCACTTT
CASSVEFRGPGSSYNSPLHF
>TRBV4-3|.|TRBJ1-6|TRBD1
TGCGCCAGCAGCAGACAGGGGTCGAGCAATTCACCCCTCCACTTT
CASSRQGSSNSPLHF
>TRBV24-1|.|TRBJ2-7|.
TGTGCCACCAGCAGGGACACCGTGGAAGAGCAGTACTTC
CATSRDTVEEQYF
>TRBV24-1|.|TRBJ1-5|.
TGTGCCACCAGTCTTTCTAATAGAGGGGCTCGGATGCATTTT
CATSLSNRGARMHF
>TRBV5-6|.|TRBJ2-6|.
TGTGCCAGCAGCTTGAGGTGGACGGGTGGTACCCCCGGGGCCAACGTCCTGACTTTC
CASSLRWTGGTPGANVLTF
>TRBV30|.|TRBJ1-6|.
TGTGCCTGGAGTGTAATTTCTTCACCCCTCCACTTT
CAWSVISSPLHF
>TRBV7-7|.|TRBJ2-5|TRBD2
TGTGCTAGCAGCACCAGCGGGGGGGCCTGGGAGACCCAGTACTTC
CASSTSGGAWETQYF
>TRBV5-1|.|TRBJ1-4|TRBD1
TGCGCCAGCAGCTGGGACAGCTCAAATGAAAAACTGTTTTTT
CASSWDSSNEKLFF
>TRBV10-2|.|TRBJ2-3|TRBD2
TGCGCCAGTACTAGCGGGGGGGCCGATACGCAGTATTTT
CASTSGGADTQYF
>TRBV7-8|.|TRBJ2-3|.
TGTGCCAGCAGCTTAGCGCCCGACAGTTACACAGATACGCAGTATTTT
CASSLAPDSYTDTQYF
>TRBV7-8|.|TRBJ1-6|TRBD1
TGTGCCAGCAGCTTAAACCGGGACAGGACGAATTCACCCCTCCACTTT
CASSLNRDRTNSPLHF
>TRBV3-1/TRBV3-2|.|TRBJ1-6|.
TGTGCCAGCAGCCAAGAGGGAGGGTGGGATTCACCCCTCCACTTT
CASSQEGGWDSPLHF
>TRBV4-3|.|TRBJ1-1|.
TGCGCCAGCAGCCAAGATGGGAGAGACCAGAACACTGAAGCTTTCTTT
CASSQDGRDQNTEAFF
>TRBV10-3|.|TRBJ2-7|.
TGTGCCATCAGGAGTGATGGCGCCTACGAGCAGTACTTC
CAIRSDGAYEQYF
>TRBV30|.|TRBJ2-7|.
TGTGCCTGGAGTGTACGCTCTTTCTACGAGCAGTACTTC
CAWSVRSFYEQYF
>TRBV19|.|TRBJ1-4|.
TGTGCCAGTAGTATAGCTGCAACTAATGAAAAACTGTTTTTT
CASSIAATNEKLFF
>TRBV28|.|TRBJ1-2|TRBD1
TGTGCCAGCAGTCGACGGGACAGGGGGGCTGGCTACACCTTC
CASSRRDRGAGYTF
>TRBV5-4|.|TRBJ2-2|.
TGTGCCAGCAGCTTTAGTCACGGGAACACCGGGGAGCTGTTTTTT
CASSFSHGNTGELFF
>TRBV19|.|TRBJ1-2|TRBD1
TGTGCCAGTAGTATGGAGACAGGGGTAACCTATGGCTACACCTTC
CASSMETGVTYGYTF
>TRBV4-3|.|TRBJ1-4|TRBD1
TGCGCCAGCAGCCAAGAAGAGGGGGGACAGGGGGGTTCAAAACTGTTTTTT
CASSQEEGGQGGSKLFF
>TRBV19|.|TRBJ2-1|.
TGTGCCAGTAGTATAGATCAAGCTTACAATGAGCAGTTCTTC
CASSIDQAYNEQFF
>TRBV21-1|.|TRBJ2-2|.
TGTGCCAGCAGCAACCCATCGTACATGAACACCGGGGAGCTGTTTTTT
CASSNPSYMNTGELFF
>TRBV19|.|TRBJ2-1|.
TGTGCCAGTAGTAAGCAGAATGAGCAGTTCTTC
CASSKQNEQFF
>TRBV21-1|.|TRBJ2-3|.
TGTGCCAGCAGCAAACCCCTATTTAGCACAGATACGCAGTATTTT
CASSKPLFSTDTQYF
>TRBV3-1/TRBV3-2|.|TRBJ2-5|.
TGTGCCAGCAGCCAAGAACTCCAAGAGACCCAGTACTTC
CASSQELQETQYF
>TRBV9|.|TRBJ2-5|TRBD2
TGTGCCAGCAGCGTACTCTCGACTAGCGGGGAGACCCAGTACTTC
CASSVLSTSGETQYF
>TRBV28|.|TRBJ1-2|.
TGTGCCAGCAGTCCCAGGGTACCTGGCTACACCTTC
CASSPRVPGYTF
>TRBV7-2|.|TRBJ1-2|.
TGTGCCAGCAGCTTAAGCTCCACCGGCTACACCTTC
CASSLSSTGYTF
>TRBV6-5|.|TRBJ2-6|.
TGTGCCAGCAGTTCCTTGATCTCTGGGGCCAACGTCCTGACTTTC
CASSSLISGANVLTF
>TRBV19|once|TRBJ1-5|TRBD1
TGTGCCAGTAGTTTGACAGGGGCGTATGGCAATCAGCCCCAGCATTTT
CASSLTGAYGNQPQHF
>TRBV28|.|TRBJ1-1|.
TGTGCCAGCAGTTTATTGTTCGCTGAAGCTTTCTTT
CASSLLFAEAFF
>TRBV6-5|.|TRBJ1-1|.
TGTGCCAGCAGTTACTCGTTTGTGGGTGAAGCTTTCTTT
CASSYSFVGEAFF
>TRBV28|once|TRBJ1-2|.
TGTGCCAGCAGTTTGGTCTTAGTCAACTATGGCTACACCTTC
CASSLVLVNYGYTF
>TRBV7-6|.|TRBJ1-6|.
TGTGCCAGCAGCTTATCCCTTCCCCCAGTTTCACCCCTCCACTTT
CASSLSLPPVSPLHF
>TRBV5-6|.|TRBJ2-3|TRBD2
TGTGCCAGCAGCGCGCCCGTTCCAACTAGCGGGGGGGCCCGAGATACGCAGTATTTT
CASSAPVPTSGGARDTQYF
>TRBV6-5|.|TRBJ1-1|.
TGTGCCAGCAGTTACAAAGGCAGGGGTGGGACTGAAGCTTTCTTT
CASSYKGRGGTEAFF
>TRBV7-8|.|TRBJ1-5|.
TGTGCCAGCAGCTTACTGGAGGGGAGAGGTCAGCCCCAGCATTTT
CASSLLEGRGQPQHF
>TRBV18|.|TRBJ2-3|.
TGTGCCAGCTCACCACAGGTAGGGGACACAGATACGCAGTATTTT
CASSPQVGDTDTQYF